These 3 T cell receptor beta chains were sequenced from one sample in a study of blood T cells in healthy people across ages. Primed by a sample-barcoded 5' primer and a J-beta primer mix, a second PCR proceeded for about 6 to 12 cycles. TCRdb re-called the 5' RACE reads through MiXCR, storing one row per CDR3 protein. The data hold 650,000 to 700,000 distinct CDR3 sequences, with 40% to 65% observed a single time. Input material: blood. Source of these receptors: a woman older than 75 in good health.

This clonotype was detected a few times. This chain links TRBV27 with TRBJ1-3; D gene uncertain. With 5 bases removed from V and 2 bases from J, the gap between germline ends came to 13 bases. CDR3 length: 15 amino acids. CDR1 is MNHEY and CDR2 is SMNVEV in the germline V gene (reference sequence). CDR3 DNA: TGTGCCAGCAGTCCCGTAGGAGGAACTGGAAACACCATATATTTT. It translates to CASSPVGGTGNTIYF.

The CDR3 sequence is CSARSGLISYEQYF. The CDR3 coding sequence is TGCAGTGCTAGATCTGGGCTAATCTCCTACGAGCAGTACTTC. The chain recombines TRBV20-1 with TRBJ2-7, with no clear D. Trimming cost V 2 bases and J 0 bases, with 11 bases left between them. This CDR3 has 14 residues. The germline V gene has CDR1 DFQATT and CDR2 SNEGSKA (reference sequence).

The chain's CDR3 is CSVVSGANTGELFF. The CDR3 DNA is TGCAGCGTTGTGTCGGGGGCCAACACCGGGGAGCTGTTTTTT. The chain is built from TRBV29-1 and TRBJ2-2, with D perhaps TRBD1 or TRBD2 (6 bases each). Trimming shortened V by 4 bases and J by 2 bases, and 11 bases separated the two germline ends. Germline V gene sequence: CDR1 SQVTM, CDR2 ANQGSEA. The CDR3 has 14 amino acids.